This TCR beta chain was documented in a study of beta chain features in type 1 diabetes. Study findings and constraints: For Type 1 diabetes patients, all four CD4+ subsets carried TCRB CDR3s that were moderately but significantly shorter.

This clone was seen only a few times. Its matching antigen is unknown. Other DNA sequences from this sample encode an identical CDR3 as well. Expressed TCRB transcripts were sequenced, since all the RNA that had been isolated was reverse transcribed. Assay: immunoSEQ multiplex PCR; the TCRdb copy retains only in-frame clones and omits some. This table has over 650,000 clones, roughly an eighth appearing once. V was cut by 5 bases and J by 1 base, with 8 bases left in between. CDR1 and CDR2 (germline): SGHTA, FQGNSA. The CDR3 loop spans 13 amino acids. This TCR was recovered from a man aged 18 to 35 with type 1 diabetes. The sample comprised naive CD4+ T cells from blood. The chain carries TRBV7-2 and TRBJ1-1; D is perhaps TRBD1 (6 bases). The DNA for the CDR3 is TGTGCCAGCAGCCGACAGGAGAACACTGAAGCTTTCTTT. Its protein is CASSRQENTEAFF.